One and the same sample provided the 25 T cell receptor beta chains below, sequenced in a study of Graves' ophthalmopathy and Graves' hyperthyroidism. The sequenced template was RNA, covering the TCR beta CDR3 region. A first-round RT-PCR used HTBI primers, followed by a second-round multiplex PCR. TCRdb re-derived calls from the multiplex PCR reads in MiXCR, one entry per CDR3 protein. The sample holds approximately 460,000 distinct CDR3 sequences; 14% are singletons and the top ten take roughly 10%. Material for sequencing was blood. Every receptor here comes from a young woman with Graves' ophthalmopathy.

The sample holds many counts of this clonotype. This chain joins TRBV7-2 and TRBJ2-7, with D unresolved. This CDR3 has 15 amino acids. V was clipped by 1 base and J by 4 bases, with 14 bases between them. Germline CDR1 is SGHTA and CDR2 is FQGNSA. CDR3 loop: CASSLGLGSRYEQYF. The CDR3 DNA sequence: TGTGCCAGCAGCTTAGGGCTGGGGTCCCGGTACGAGCAGTACTTC.

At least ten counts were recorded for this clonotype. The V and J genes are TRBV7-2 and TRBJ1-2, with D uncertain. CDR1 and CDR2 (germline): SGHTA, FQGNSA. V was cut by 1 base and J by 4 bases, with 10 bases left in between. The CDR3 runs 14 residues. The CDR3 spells CASSLEGSVYGYTF. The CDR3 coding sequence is TGTGCCAGCAGCTTAGAGGGCTCTGTCTATGGCTACACCTTC.

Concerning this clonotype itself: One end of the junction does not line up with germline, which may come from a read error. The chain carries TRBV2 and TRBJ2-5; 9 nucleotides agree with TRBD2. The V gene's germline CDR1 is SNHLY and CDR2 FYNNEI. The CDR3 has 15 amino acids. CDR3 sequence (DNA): TGTGACAGCAGTGAAAGCGGGGGGTTCCAAGAGACCCAGTATTTC. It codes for CDSSESGGFQETQYF.

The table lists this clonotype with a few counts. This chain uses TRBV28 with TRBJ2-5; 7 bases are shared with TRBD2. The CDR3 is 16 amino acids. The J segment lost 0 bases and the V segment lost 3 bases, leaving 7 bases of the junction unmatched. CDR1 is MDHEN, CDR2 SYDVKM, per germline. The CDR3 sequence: CASSFYIAGDQETQYF. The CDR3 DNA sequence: TGTGCCAGCAGTTTTTATATTGCGGGGGACCAAGAGACCCAGTACTTC.

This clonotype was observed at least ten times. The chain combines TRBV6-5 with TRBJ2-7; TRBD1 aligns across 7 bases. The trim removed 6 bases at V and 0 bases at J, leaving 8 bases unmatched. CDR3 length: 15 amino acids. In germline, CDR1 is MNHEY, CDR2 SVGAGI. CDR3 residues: CASSYDREISYEQYF. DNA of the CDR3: TGTGCCAGCAGCTACGACAGGGAAATCTCCTACGAGCAGTACTTC.

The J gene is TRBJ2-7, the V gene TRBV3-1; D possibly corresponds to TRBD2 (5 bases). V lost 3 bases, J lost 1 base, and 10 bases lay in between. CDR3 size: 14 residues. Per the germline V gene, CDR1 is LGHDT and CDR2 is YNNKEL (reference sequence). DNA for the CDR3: TGTGCCAGCAGCCAGGGGTGGGAGTCCTACGAGCAGTACTTC. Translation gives CASSQGWESYEQYF.

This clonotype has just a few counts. The CDR3 bases are TGTGCCAGCAGCTTAGGCCGGGGGGGGGGTTACACTGAAGCTTTCTTT. Its translation is CASSLGRGGGYTEAFF. The chain is built from TRBV13 and TRBJ1-1; D perhaps matches TRBD1 (5 bases). The CDR3 is 16 amino acids. V was shortened by 0 bases and J by 3 bases, with 14 bases between the two germline ends. Germline-derived CDR1 and CDR2 are PRHDT and FYEKMQ (reference sequence).

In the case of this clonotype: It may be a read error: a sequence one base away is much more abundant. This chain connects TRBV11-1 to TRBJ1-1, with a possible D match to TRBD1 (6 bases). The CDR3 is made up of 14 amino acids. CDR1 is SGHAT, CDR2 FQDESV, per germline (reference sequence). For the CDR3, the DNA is TGTGTCAGCAGCTCCGCCGGGACATCTACTGAAGCTTTCTTT. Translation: CVSSSAGTSTEAFF. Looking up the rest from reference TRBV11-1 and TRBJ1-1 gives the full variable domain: EAEVAQSPRYKITEKSQAVAFWCDPISGHATLYWYRQILGQGPELLVQFQDESVVDDSQLPKDRFSAERLKGVDSTLKIQPAELGDSAMYLCVSSSAGTSTEAFFGQGTRLTVV.

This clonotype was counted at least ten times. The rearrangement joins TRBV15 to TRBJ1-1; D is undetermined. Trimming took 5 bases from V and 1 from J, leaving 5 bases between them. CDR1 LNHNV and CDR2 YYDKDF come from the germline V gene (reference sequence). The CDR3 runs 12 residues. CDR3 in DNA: TGTGCCACCAGCCCGGGGAACACTGAAGCTTTCTTT. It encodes CATSPGNTEAFF.

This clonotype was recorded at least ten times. The CDR3 nucleotides are TGTGCCAGCAGAAGTAGAGGGGCGGGTGGCATTCAGTACTTC. Protein sequence: CASRSRGAGGIQYF. This chain joins TRBV28 and TRBJ2-4, with D perhaps being TRBD1 or TRBD2 (5 bases each). Per the germline V gene, CDR1 is MDHEN and CDR2 is SYDVKM. The CDR3 is 14 residues long. The V and J ends lost 6 bases and 9 bases respectively, with 18 bases between them.

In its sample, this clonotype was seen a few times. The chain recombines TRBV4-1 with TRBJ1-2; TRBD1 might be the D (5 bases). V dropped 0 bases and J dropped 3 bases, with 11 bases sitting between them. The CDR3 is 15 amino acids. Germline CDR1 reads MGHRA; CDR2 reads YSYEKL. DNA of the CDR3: TGCGCCAGCAGCCAAGACTCAGGGACCCACTATGGCTACACCTTC. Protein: CASSQDSGTHYGYTF.

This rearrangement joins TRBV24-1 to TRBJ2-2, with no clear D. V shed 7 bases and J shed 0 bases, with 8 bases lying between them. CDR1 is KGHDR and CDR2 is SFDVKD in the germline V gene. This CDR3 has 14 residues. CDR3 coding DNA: TGTGCCACCAGGCCCGGAACGAACACCGGGGAGCTGTTTTTT. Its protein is CATRPGTNTGELFF.

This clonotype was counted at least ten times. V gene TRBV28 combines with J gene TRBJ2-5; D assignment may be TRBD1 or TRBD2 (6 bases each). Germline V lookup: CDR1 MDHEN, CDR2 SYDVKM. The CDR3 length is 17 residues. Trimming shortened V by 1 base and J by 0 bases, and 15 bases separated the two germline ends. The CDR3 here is CASSLYGGPANQETQYF. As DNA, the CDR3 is TGTGCCAGCAGTTTATATGGGGGGCCAGCAAACCAAGAGACCCAGTACTTC.

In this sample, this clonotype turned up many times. CDR3 nucleotides: TGTGCCAGCAGCTTAGGGGCTCGGGGAGAGACCCAGTACTTC. It yields the protein CASSLGARGETQYF. The rearrangement uses TRBV7-2 and TRBJ2-5; D may be TRBD2 (5 bases). Trimming stripped 1 base from V and 4 bases from J, with 10 bases between. The CDR3 runs 14 residues. The germline CDR1 and CDR2 sequences are SGHTA and FQGNSA.

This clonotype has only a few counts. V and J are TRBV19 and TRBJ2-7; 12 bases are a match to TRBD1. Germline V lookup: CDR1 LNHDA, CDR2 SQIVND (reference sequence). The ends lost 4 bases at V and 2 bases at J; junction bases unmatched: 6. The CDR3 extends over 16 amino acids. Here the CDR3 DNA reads TGTGCCAGTAGTAACGCCGGGACAGGGGGCGCCTACGAGCAGTACTTC. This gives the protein CASSNAGTGGAYEQYF.

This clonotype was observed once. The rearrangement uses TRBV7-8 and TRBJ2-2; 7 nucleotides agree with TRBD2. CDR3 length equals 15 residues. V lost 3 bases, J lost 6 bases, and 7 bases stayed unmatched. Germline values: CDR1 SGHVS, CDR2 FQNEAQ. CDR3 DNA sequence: TGTGCCAGCAGCTTTGCGACTAGCATCCCCGGGGAGCTGTTTTTT. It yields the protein CASSFATSIPGELFF.

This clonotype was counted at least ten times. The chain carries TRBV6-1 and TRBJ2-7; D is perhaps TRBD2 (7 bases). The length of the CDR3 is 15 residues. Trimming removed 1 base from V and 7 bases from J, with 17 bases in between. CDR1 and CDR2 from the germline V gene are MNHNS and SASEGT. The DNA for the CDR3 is TGTGCCAGCAGTGAAGATATAGGGGGGGCCGGGGAGCAGTACTTC. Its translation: CASSEDIGGAGEQYF.

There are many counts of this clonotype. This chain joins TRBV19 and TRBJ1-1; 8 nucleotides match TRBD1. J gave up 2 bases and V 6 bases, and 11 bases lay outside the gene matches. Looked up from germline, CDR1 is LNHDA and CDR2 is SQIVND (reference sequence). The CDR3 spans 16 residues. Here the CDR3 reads CASSWTGRNGNTEAFF. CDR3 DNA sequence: TGTGCCAGTAGCTGGACAGGGCGAAACGGTAACACTGAAGCTTTCTTT.

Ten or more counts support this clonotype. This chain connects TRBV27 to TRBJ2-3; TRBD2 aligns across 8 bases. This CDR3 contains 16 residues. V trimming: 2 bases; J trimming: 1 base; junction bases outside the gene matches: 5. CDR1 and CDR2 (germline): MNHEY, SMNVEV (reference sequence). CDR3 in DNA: TGTGCCAGCAGTTTAGGCATTAGCGGGGGCACAGATACGCAGTATTTT. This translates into CASSLGISGGTDTQYF.

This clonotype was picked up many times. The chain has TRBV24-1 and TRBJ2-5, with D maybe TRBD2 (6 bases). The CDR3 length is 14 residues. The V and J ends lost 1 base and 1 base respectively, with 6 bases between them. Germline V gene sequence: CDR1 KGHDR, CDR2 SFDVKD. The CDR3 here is CATSDFSGQETQYF. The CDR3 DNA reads TGTGCCACCAGTGATTTTAGCGGCCAAGAGACCCAGTACTTC.

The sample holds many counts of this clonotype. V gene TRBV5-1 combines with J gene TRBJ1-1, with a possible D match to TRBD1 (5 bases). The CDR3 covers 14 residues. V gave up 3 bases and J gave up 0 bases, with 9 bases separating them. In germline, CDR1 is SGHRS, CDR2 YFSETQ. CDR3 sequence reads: CASSWGTMNTEAFF. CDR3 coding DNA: TGCGCCAGCAGCTGGGGGACTATGAACACTGAAGCTTTCTTT.

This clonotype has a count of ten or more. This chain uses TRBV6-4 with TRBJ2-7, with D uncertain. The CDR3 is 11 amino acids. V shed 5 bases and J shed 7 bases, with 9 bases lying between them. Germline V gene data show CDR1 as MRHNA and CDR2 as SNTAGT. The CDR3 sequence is CASSFTLEQYF. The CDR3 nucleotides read TGTGCCAGCAGTTTTACCCTTGAGCAGTACTTC.

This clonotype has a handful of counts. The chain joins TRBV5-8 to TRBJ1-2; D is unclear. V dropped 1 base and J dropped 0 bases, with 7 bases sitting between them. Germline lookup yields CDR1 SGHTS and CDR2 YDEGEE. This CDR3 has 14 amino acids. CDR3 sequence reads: CASSLYRPNYGYTF. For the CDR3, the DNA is TGTGCCAGCAGCTTGTACCGACCTAACTATGGCTACACCTTC.

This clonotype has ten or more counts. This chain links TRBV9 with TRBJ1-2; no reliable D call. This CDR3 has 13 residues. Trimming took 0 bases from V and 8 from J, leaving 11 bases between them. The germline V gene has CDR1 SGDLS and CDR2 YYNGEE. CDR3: CASSVEVAGGYTF. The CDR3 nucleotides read TGTGCCAGCAGCGTAGAGGTGGCGGGGGGCTACACCTTC.

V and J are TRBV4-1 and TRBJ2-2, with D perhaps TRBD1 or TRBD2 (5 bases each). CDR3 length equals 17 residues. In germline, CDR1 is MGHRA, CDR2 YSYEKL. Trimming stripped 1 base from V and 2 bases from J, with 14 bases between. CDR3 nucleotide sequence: TGCGCCAGCAGCCAAGGGTTGGCGAGGGGTAACACCGGGGAGCTGTTTTTT. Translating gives CASSQGLARGNTGELFF.